These T cell receptor beta chains were read from a single sample in a study of CD8 T cells in Susac syndrome. TCRdb processed the immunoSEQ multiplex PCR reads anew with MiXCR; each CDR3 protein has one entry. The sample holds more than 200,000 distinct CDR3 sequences, approximately 92% seen once. The sequenced material came from CD4+ T cells from PBMCs. Receptor source: a human donor with multiple sclerosis. Each CDR3 is given with its conserved first and last residue. The D gene is left open where the match is weak. Rows give clone size only sometimes, using once, few, many, or a class for an expanded clone.

CDR3nt | CDR3aa | d_gene | len | j_gene | v_gene | abundance
TGTGCCAGCAGCTTAGAGGTCCGTGGAGCCCTCCACTTT | CASSLEVRGALHF | . | 13 | TRBJ1-6 | TRBV11-2 | once
TGTGCCACCAGTGACCGGGGGGGTCCCGGCCATAGTGAGCAGTTCTTC | CATSDRGGPGHSEQFF | TRBD2 | 16 | TRBJ2-1 | TRBV24-1 | .
TGTGCCACCAGTGGTTTTACTAGCGGGGGGCGCAATGAGCAGTTCTTC | CATSGFTSGGRNEQFF | TRBD2 | 16 | TRBJ2-1 | TRBV24-1 | .
TGTGCCAGCAGCGCACCCAGGACGGACAACACCGGGGAGCTGTTTTTT | CASSAPRTDNTGELFF | . | 16 | TRBJ2-2 | TRBV11-2 | .
TGTGCCAGCAGTGTATGGGAGGGCGAAAAACTGTTTTTT | CASSVWEGEKLFF | . | 13 | TRBJ1-4 | TRBV28 | .
TGTGCCAGCAGCTTAGAAGCGGGAGAACACAATGAGCAGTTCTTC | CASSLEAGEHNEQFF | TRBD2 | 15 | TRBJ2-1 | TRBV7-3 | .
TGTGCCACCAGTGAAATGACAGGGGGGGCCTACAATGAGCAGTTCTTC | CATSEMTGGAYNEQFF | TRBD1 | 16 | TRBJ2-1 | TRBV24-1 | .
TGCAGTGCTAGTCTGGGTTCGAACGGGGAGCTGTTTTTT | CSASLGSNGELFF | . | 13 | TRBJ2-2 | TRBV20-1 | once
TGCAGCGTTGAAGAGGGTGGGAACCCGCAATTCTTT | CSVEEGGNPQFF | . | 12 | TRBJ1-1 | TRBV29-1 | .
TGTGCCACCAGTCGGACAGGGGTTTCGTATTTT | CATSRTGVSYF | TRBD1 | 11 | TRBJ2-3 | TRBV24-1 | .
TGTGCCAGCAGACGGACAGGGGGGGACTATGGCTACACCTTC | CASRRTGGDYGYTF | TRBD1 | 14 | TRBJ1-2 | TRBV27 | .
TGTGCCAGCAGCTTTTCCGGGACACAAACCTACAATGAGCAGTTCTTC | CASSFSGTQTYNEQFF | . | 16 | TRBJ2-1 | TRBV7-2 | .
TGCGCCAGCAGCTTGACTCTCTCGGGCACCGGGGAGCTGTTTTTT | CASSLTLSGTGELFF | . | 15 | TRBJ2-2 | TRBV5-1 | once
TGTGCCAGCAGATTTAGCGGGGGGGGCACAGATACGCAGTATTTT | CASRFSGGGTDTQYF | TRBD2 | 15 | TRBJ2-3 | TRBV5-4 | .
TGTGCCAGCAGCCAAGATAGGGGGGACGATTACTCTGGAAACACCATATATTTT | CASSQDRGDDYSGNTIYF | . | 18 | TRBJ1-3 | TRBV4-2 | .
TGCGCCAGCAGTAAGAGGACAGCAACTAATGAAAAACTGTTTTTT | CASSKRTATNEKLFF | . | 15 | TRBJ1-4 | TRBV5-1 | once
TGTGCCAGCAGTTTTGGACCTCCGGGACTGGCGGGAGAAAAACTGTTTTTT | CASSFGPPGLAGEKLFF | . | 17 | TRBJ1-4 | TRBV12-3/TRBV12-4 | .
TGTGCCAGCTCACTTACAGGGTTTGGTCAGCCCCAGCATTTT | CASSLTGFGQPQHF | . | 14 | TRBJ1-5 | TRBV18 | .
TGCAGTGCTAGAGGGGACTCAGGAAAGGACGTGCAGTACTTC | CSARGDSGKDVQYF | . | 14 | TRBJ2-7 | TRBV20-1 | .
TGCAGTGCTAGAGATTTCGGGGGCCTAGCGGGAAATGAGCAGTTCTTC | CSARDFGGLAGNEQFF | TRBD2 | 16 | TRBJ2-1 | TRBV20-1 | .
TGTGCCAGCAGCTCTAGACAGGGGTTGGACTCTGGGGCCAACGTCCTGACTTTC | CASSSRQGLDSGANVLTF | TRBD1 | 18 | TRBJ2-6 | TRBV7-9 | .
TGCAGTGCCAACGAAGCAACTAATGAAAAACTGTTTTTT | CSANEATNEKLFF | . | 13 | TRBJ1-4 | TRBV20-1 | .